This record covers a single T cell receptor beta chain. Germline trimming cut 4 bases from V and 9 bases from J; bases unmatched to any gene: 8. The CDR3 sequence is 15 residues long. Germline V gene data show CDR1 as SEHNR and CDR2 as FQNEAQ (reference sequence). The entry originates in a study of blood T cell repertoires in COVID-19. Data came from immunoSEQ multiplex PCR; TCRdb stores just in-frame clones and leaves some out. The sample holds around 70,000 clones, roughly nine tenths seen once. The rearrangement links TRBV7-9 to TRBJ2-1, with 11 bases identical to TRBD1. The receptor was derived from a human donor in a cohort sampled during active COVID-19. The source material was peripheral blood. CDR3 DNA: TGTGCCAGCAGCTCCTCCGGGACAGGGGGTTTTGAGCAGTTCTTC. This gives the protein CASSSSGTGGFEQFF.